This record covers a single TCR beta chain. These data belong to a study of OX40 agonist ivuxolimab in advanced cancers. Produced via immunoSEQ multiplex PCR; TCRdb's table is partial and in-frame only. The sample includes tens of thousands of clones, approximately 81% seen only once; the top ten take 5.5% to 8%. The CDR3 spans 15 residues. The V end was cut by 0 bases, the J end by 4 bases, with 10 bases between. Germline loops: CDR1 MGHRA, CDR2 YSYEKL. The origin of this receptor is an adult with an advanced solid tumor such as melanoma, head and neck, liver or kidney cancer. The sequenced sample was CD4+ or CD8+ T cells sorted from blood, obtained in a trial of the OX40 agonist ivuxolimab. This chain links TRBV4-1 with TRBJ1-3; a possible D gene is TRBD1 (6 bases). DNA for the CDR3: TGCGCCAGCAGCCAAGACGGGACATCCGGAAACACCATATATTTT. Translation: CASSQDGTSGNTIYF.